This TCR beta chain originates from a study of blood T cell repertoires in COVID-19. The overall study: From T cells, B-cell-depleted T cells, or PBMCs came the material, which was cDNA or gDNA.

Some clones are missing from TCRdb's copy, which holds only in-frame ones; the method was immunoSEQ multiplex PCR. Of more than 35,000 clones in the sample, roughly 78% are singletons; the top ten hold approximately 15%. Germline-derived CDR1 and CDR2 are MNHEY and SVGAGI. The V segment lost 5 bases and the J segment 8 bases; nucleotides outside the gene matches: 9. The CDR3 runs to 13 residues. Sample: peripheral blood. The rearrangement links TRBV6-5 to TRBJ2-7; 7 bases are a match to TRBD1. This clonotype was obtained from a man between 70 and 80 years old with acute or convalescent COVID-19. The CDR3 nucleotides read TGTGCCAGCAGTCCCCCGACAGGGACCAAGCAGTACTTC. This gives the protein CASSPPTGTKQYF.